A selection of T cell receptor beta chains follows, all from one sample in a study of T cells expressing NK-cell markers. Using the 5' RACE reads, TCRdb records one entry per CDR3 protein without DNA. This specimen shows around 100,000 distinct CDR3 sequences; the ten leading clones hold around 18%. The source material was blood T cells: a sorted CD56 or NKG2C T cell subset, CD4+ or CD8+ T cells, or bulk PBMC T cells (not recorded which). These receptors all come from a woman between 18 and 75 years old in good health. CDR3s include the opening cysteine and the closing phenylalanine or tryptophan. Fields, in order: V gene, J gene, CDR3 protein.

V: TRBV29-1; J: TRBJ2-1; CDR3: CSVEDQYNEQFF
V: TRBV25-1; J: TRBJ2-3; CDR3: CASRDRTGTVTDTQYF
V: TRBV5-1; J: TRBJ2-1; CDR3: CASSLDPGVGNEQFF
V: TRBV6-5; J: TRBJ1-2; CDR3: CASSYSAPNYGYTF
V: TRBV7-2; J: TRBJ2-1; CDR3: CASSPEGYNEQFF
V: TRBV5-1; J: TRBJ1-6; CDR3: CASSPGSPIGSPLHF
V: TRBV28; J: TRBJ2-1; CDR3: CASSPGQGSDFSPYNEQFF
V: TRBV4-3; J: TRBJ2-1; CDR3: CASSPTSGPWGEQFF
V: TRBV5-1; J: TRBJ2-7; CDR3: CASSLDGNSYEQYF
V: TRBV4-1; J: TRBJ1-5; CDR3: CASSQVDRGQPQHF
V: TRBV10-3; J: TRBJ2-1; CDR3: CAISESAGGNEQFF
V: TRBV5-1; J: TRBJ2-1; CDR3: CASRGDHNEQFF
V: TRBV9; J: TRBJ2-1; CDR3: CASSAGGHLYNEQFF
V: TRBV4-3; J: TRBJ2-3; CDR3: CASSPQGTHTDTQYF
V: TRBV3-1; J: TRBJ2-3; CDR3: CASSLGQGDTDTQYF
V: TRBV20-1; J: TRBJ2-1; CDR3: CSANPRGLAENNEQFF
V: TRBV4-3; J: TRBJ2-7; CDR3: CASSQGVLTEQYF
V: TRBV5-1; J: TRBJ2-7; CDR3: CASSLEGGVSYEQYF
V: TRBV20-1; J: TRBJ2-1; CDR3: CSARVTLSANEQFF
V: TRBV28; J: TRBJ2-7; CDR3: CASSPPRDHYEQYF
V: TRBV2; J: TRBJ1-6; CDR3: CASSEDQGFLNSPLHF
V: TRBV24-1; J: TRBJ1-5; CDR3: CATSGGWGRNQPQHF
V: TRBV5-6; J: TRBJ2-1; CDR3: CASSLYGTSYDNEQFF
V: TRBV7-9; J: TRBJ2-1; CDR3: CASRLQGLHEQFF
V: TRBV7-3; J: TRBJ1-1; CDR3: CASSPFPGGPAEAFF
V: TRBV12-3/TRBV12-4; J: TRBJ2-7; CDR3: CASSPLEDSYEQYF
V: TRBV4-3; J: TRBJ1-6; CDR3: CASSQGTDYNSPLHF
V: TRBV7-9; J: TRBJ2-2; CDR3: CASSFLAGTGELFF
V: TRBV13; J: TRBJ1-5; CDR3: CASSLGPGVDQPQHF
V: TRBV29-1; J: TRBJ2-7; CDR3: CSVEGLADEQYF
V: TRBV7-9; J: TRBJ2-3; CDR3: CASSASQGPDTQYF
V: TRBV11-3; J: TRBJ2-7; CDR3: CASSLSNSYEQYF